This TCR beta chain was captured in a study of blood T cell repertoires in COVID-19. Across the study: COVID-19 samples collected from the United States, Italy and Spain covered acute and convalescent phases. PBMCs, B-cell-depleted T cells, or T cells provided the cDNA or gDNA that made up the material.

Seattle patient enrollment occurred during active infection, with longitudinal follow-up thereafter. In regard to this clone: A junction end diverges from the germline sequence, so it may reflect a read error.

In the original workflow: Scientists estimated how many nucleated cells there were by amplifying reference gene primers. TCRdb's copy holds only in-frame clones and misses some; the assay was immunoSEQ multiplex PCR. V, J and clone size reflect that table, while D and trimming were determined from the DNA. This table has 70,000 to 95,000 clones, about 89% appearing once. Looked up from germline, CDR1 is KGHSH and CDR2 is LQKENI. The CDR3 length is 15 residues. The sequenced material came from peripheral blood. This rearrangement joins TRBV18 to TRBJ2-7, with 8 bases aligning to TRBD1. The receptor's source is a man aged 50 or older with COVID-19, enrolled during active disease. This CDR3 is CASSPPWTGSSEQYF. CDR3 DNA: TGTGCCAGCTCACCACCGTGGACAGGGTCCTCCGAGCAGTACTTC. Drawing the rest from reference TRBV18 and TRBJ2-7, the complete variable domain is NAGVMQNPRHLVRRRGQEARLRCSPMKGHSHVYWYRQLPEEGLKFMVYLQKENIIDESGMPKERFSAEFPKEGPSILRIQQVVRGDSAAYFCASSPPWTGSSEQYFGPGTRLTVT.